This TCR beta chain emerged from a study of blood T cell repertoires in COVID-19 (dated by TCRdb to about 2020). Concerning the study at large: The collaborator samples originated in the United States, Italy and Spain and spanned the acute and convalescent phases of COVID-19. The prospective study material was composed of cDNA or gDNA derived from T cells, B-cell-depleted T cells, or PBMCs. Deeply sampled blood TCRbeta repertoires from subjects exposed to, actively infected with, or recovered from COVID-19 were included in the dataset. A freely available public database, intended as a resource for researchers studying the immune response to SARS-CoV-2, is where the repertoires were released. Samples were obtained from the ongoing ImmuneRACE study (first 160 participants) and from about 1,300 subjects provided by 6 global collaborators. A de-identified subject ID, COVID-19 status, age in years and sex were almost always included in the sample metadata. HLA class I and class II types, where available, came from metadata supplied by the sample provider rather than from assay-based typing.

Points on this clone: Its antigen remains unidentified. Within one base of it there is no much larger clone, and no base qualities were kept.

Whole blood was collected in K2EDTA tubes by collaborating institutions according to the institutions' own protocols. For TCRbeta analysis, collaborators shipped samples in one of three forms: frozen whole blood, isolated PBMCs, or DNA extracted from either of those sample types. TCRbeta CDR3 regions were amplified from genomic DNA using the immunoSEQ Assay, a bias-controlled multiplex PCR. In the original analysis: Nucleated cell counts per sample were estimated from amplification of reference gene primers within the assay. To quantify the absolute abundance of each unique TCRbeta CDR3 rearrangement, sequence reads were collapsed and filtered. For each sample, productive Simpson clonality was calculated as the square root of Simpson's diversity index across productive rearrangements. TCRdb mirrors the immuneACCESS table, restricted to in-frame sequences. Some clones are absent from its copies; in checked studies, under half trace to an unresolved V gene, and the reason for the others is unknown. V and J calls and clone size follow that table, whereas D and trimming were derived from the DNA. Present in this sample are around 100,000 clones, approximately 90% of which were seen just once. The top ten hold over 15% of the sample.

What the research found in general, with its limitations: The amount of clinical and demographic metadata varied by source and participant and was provided uncurated.

The CDR3, cysteine through phenylalanine, is 14 amino acids long. Kept here is only the CDR3 DNA, which spans 42 bases and is read in frame from base 1. V drops 6 bases and J drops 4 bases, leaving 15 bases in between. As encoded in the germline V gene, CDR1 is MDHEN while CDR2 is SYDVKM. This TCR was sampled from a human donor in a cohort sampled during active COVID-19. The sequence joins TRBV28 to TRBJ1-1, with TRBD1 as a weak D call on 5 bases. Sequenced input: peripheral blood. The DNA sequence is TGTGCCAGCAGCCTGGGACTCCTCGGCACTGAAGCTTTCTTT. The encoded protein is CASSLGLLGTEAFF.